The clone carrying this T cell receptor beta chain is medium-sized. Its target is unknown. The data belong to a study of HIV-infected patients and healthy controls. Findings and caveats of the study: Untreated HIV+ repertoires had roughly threefold fewer distinct CDR3s and lower Shannon diversity than healthy controls. In healthy controls, MAIT alpha CDR3s were common; in HIV+ repertoires, severely depleted.

Around 0.5 ug RNA was reverse transcribed with alpha and beta constant-region primers. Using multiplexing indices, alpha and beta chain libraries were generated apart by chain-specific third strand synthesis. After a brief PCR adding P5, P7 and a second index, roughly 24 amplification cycles followed. TCRdb re-called the 5' RACE reads with MiXCR, one entry per CDR3 protein. There are 10,000 or so distinct CDR3 sequences in the sample; 5.8% occur only once, and 7.7% lies in the top ten. V was trimmed by 1 base and J by 6 bases, leaving 19 bases between them. CDR1 and CDR2 (germline): SGHTA, FQGNSA. The CDR3 covers 17 residues. No cell fractionation was done, so the repertoire covers all unsorted peripheral blood T cells. RNA came from 2 to 3 ml of peripheral blood.

The sequence was obtained from an adult in good health. The material sequenced was blood. The V gene is TRBV7-2, the J gene TRBJ2-1; D gene uncertain. The CDR3 reads CASSLDVAARARNEQFF. The CDR3 DNA follows: TGTGCCAGCAGCTTAGACGTTGCGGCTCGTGCGCGCAATGAGCAGTTCTTC.